This T cell receptor (beta chain) was identified during a study of blood T cells in healthy people across ages. Overall study results and limits: Donors of long life had a larger count of naive CD4+ cells and greater diversity than aged donors. Significant beta diversity loss was already apparent by age roughly 40, declining roughly linearly. Across samples, TCR beta diversity tracked strongly with naive T cell percentage.

A J-beta primer mix and a sample-barcoded 5' primer were used in a second PCR of roughly 6 to 11 cycles. TCRdb analysed the 5' RACE reads with MiXCR anew, one entry per CDR3 protein. The sample lists over a million distinct CDR3 sequences, over 35% seen once, with approximately 19% in the top ten. Every sample yielded at least 6 million isolated PBMCs. Trimming left V 4 bases short and J 2 bases short, with 10 bases between. The CDR3 extends over 14 amino acids. Germline V gene data show CDR1 as ENHRY and CDR2 as SYGVKD. Note on this clonotype: Its antigen is as yet unknown.

The sequenced sample was blood. This clonotype was obtained from a woman aged 55 to 70 in good health. The rearrangement joins TRBV10-3 to TRBJ2-3, with a possible D match to TRBD1 (5 bases). CDR3 DNA sequence: TGTGCCATCAGTGCCAGGGCCTCCACAGATACGCAGTATTTT. It encodes CAISARASTDTQYF.